This TCR beta chain came from a study of cytomegalovirus exposure and HLA in healthy donors. Study-wide points: High sensitivity and specificity were reportedly achieved when the classifier diagnosed cytomegalovirus status. Generally TCR sequences proved uncommon, though certain public TCRs appeared in numerous donors. Later, an analysis found that TCR clusters from the first cohort tended to co-occur in the 120 validation repertoires.

TCRdb's copy holds only in-frame clones and misses some; the assay was immunoSEQ multiplex PCR. The sample consists of about 160,000 clones, 95% to 96% of them appearing once. Remarks on this clone: The antigen is unknown.

The source of this sequence is a woman aged 18-29 years in good health and CMV-seronegative. Sequencing was performed on PBMCs.

The CDR3 spells CASSIGGTGLQPQHF. The CDR3 DNA sequence: TGTGCCAGTAGTATAGGTGGGACAGGGCTTCAGCCCCAGCATTTT. This chain uses TRBV19 with TRBJ1-5; 9 bases are a match to TRBD1. The CDR3 is made up of 15 amino acids. V trimming: 1 base; J trimming: 6 bases; junction bases outside the gene matches: 4. Germline V gives CDR1 LNHDA, CDR2 SQIVND (reference sequence).